What follows is one T cell receptor (beta chain) and its context. This entry belongs to a study of blood T cell repertoires in COVID-19. Per germline, CDR1 MNHNS and CDR2 SASEGT. This CDR3 has 14 residues. J gave up 3 bases and V 3 bases, and 5 bases lay outside the gene matches. Libraries were prepared by immunoSEQ multiplex PCR; TCRdb keeps only in-frame clonotypes and omits some of them. Among about 230,000 clones listed, approximately 82% were seen once. Sample: peripheral blood. The clonotype was recovered from a woman aged 40 to 50 who had recovered from COVID-19. The gene calls are TRBV6-1 and TRBJ2-7, with 7 bases fitting TRBD1. The CDR3 DNA sequence: TGTGCCAGCAGTGACAGGGGGTTCATCTACGAGCAGTACTTC. Translating it yields CASSDRGFIYEQYF.